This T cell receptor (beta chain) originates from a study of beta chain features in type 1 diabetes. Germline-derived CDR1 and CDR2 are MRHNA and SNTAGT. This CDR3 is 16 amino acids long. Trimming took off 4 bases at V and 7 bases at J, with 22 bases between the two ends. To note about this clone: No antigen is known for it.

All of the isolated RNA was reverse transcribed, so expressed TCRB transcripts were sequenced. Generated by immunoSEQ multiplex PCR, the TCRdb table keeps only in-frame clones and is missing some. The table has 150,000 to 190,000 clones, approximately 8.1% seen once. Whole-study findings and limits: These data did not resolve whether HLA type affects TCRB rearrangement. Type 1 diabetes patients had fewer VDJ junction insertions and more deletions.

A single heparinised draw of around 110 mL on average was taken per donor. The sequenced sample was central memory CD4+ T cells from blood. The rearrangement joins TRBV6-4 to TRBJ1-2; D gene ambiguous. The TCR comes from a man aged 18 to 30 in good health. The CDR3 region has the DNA TGTGCCAGCAGTGGCTCCGAGGGTAGCGAAGTTCGTGGCTACACCTTC. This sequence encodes CASSGSEGSEVRGYTF.